Given below is one T cell receptor beta chain in context. In this sample, this clonotype turned up a few times. Its antigen has not been determined. No quality values exist for individual bases; no much larger clone is one base distant. Libraries were constructed by 5' RACE. For sequencing, a NextSeq 500 was employed. In the TCR library protocol, a unique molecular identifier was attached to each TCR cDNA molecule so that PCR and sequencing errors could be corrected. The original methods were these. TCR identification, UMI-based error correction and CDR3 extraction were performed with Decombinator tools. TCRs above a frequency of 2 per 1,000, corresponding to the top 1% of the tumor frequency distribution, were defined as expanded. Expanded tumor TCRs were classed as regional if statistically deemed absent (corrected P<0.05) from at least one tumor region, otherwise ubiquitous. Renyi diversity was computed with the R vegan package after each repertoire had been subsampled 100 times to 5,000 TCRs. CDR3 similarity networks were built from amino acid triplet string-kernel similarity, with CDR3s being connected when pairwise similarity was above 0.82. Through fastp at Q25 and MiXCR, TCRdb rebuilt clones from the public reads, retaining in-frame beta chains. Identical CDR3 protein sequences are pooled into one entry, listed with their most common genes and DNA. In this record, the V and J calls reflect TCRdb's handling and not the investigators' own analysis. This sample holds about 9,200 distinct CDR3 sequences; 4.5% to 6% were observed only once. The ten most abundant clones make up under 15% of the sample.

The CDR1 and CDR2 encoded by the germline V gene are SGDLS and YYNGEE. The CDR3 has 13 amino acids, counting the end cysteine and phenylalanine. Kept here is only the CDR3 DNA, which spans 39 bases and is read in frame from base 1. V loses 0 bases of germline sequence and J loses 10 bases, and the interval between the two ends is 11 bases. The data stem from a study of spatial heterogeneity in lung cancer (dated by TCRdb to the late 2010s). As for the study more broadly: More beta-chain than alpha-chain transcripts were consistently detected, likely reflecting higher beta-chain transcript abundance. TCR alpha and beta repertoires were quantitatively compared across multiple tumor regions, matched nontumor lung and blood in non-small cell lung cancer. In the raw uncorrected reads, each unique combination of TCR and UMI appeared more than ten times on average. A strong correlation was found between TCR transcript counts in tumor regions and a T cell transcriptional module score from matched bulk RNA-seq. Nonsynonymous mutation counts, determined by whole-exome sequencing of tumor tissue, were related to features of the TCR repertoire. At surgery, hundreds of tumor regions, 64 matched nontumor lung samples and 56 PBMC samples were TCR-sequenced for both alpha and beta chains.

The label giving this sample's time point can be read as: sample taken at primary tumor resection. Donors were over 60 patients with early-stage, untreated non-small cell lung cancer from the lung TRACERx cohort. For TCR sequencing, whole RNA was extracted from tumor and nontumor lung tissue, or from cryopreserved PBMC samples, and no cell sorting was done. Only patients with enough RNA available from two or more tumor regions were chosen for TCR sequencing. Tumor and adjacent nontumor lung specimens were reviewed by a lung pathologist before selection. Beyond this particular receptor, the publication reports: The count of ubiquitous expanded TCRs correlated with the count of ubiquitous nonsynonymous mutations, and the count of regional expanded TCRs correlated with the count of regional nonsynonymous mutations. Confirming at a functional level the hypothesis that regional TCRs recognize regional mutations was considered to require additional single-cell paired TCR alpha and beta sequencing. TCR-seq was estimated to cover only roughly 7% of tumor T cells for alpha chains and approximately 13% for beta chains. The number of expanded intratumoral alpha and beta TCRs correlated with the tumor nonsynonymous mutation count.

The specimen comprised lung tumor tissue, sampled at surgery. The sequence was obtained from a female donor with early-stage non-small cell lung cancer. The chain joins TRBV9 to TRBJ2-1, with the D gene not confidently named. The DNA is TGTGCCAGCAGCGTAGACTACCTGGGGGAGCAGTTCTTC. Translated, it gives CASSVDYLGEQFF.